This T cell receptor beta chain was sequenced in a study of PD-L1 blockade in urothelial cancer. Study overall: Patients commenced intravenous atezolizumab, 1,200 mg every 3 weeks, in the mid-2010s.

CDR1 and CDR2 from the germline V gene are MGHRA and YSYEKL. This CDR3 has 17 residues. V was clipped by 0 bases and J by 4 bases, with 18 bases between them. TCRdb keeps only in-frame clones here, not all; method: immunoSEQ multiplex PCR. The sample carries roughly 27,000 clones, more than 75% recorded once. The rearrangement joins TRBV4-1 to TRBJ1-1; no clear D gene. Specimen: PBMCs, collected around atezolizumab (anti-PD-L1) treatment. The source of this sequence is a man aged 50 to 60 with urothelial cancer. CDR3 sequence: CASSQDWAGGKGTEAFF. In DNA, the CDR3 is TGCGCCAGCAGCCAAGATTGGGCAGGAGGGAAGGGCACTGAAGCTTTCTTT.